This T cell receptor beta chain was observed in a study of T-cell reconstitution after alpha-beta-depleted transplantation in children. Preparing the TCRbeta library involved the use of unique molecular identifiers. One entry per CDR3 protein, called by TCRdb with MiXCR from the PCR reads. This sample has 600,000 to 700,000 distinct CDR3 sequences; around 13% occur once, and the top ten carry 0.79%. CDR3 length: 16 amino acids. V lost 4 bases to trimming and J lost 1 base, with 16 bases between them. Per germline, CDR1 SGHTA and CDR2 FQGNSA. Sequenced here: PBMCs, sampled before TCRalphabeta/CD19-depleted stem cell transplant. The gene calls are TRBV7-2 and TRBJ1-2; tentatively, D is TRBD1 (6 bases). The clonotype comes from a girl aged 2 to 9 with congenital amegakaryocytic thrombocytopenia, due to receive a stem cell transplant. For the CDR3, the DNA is TGTGCCAGCAGCTCCTCCCTGGGGGGCCTTAACTATGGCTACACCTTC. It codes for CASSSSLGGLNYGYTF.